The 29 T cell receptor beta chains below were found in one sample sequenced in a study of T cell responses to AZD1222 COVID-19 vaccine. Profiled with immunoSEQ multiplex PCR; TCRdb holds only in-frame clones, not every one. The table lists some 130,000 clones, roughly 85% of them singletons, with around 7.9% in the top ten. Sequenced material: peripheral blood, taken 28 days after the second dose of the MenACWY control vaccine. The receptors derive from an adult who received the MenACWY meningococcal vaccine as a control.

This chain links TRBV11-2 with TRBJ1-3; D is unresolved. This CDR3 has 15 amino acids. V was trimmed by 5 bases and J by 0 bases, leaving 11 bases between them. Germline values: CDR1 SGHAT, CDR2 FQNNGV. In DNA, the CDR3 is TGTGCCAGCAGCGCGGATCCCTTCTCTGGAAACACCATATATTTT. Amino acid sequence: CASSADPFSGNTIYF.

The chain links TRBV15 to TRBJ1-6; 8 bases are shared with TRBD1. CDR1 LNHNV and CDR2 YYDKDF come from the germline V gene (reference sequence). This CDR3 spans 14 amino acids. The V and J ends lost 5 bases and 6 bases, in that order; junction bases with no gene match: 3. This CDR3 is CATSADRVNSPLHF. CDR3 DNA: TGTGCCACCAGCGCGGACAGGGTTAATTCACCCCTCCACTTT. Full variable domain (remainder filled in from reference TRBV15 and TRBJ1-6): DAMVIQNPRYQVTQFGKPVTLSCSQTLNHNVMYWYQQKSSQAPKLLFHYYDKDFNNEADTPDNFQSRRPNTSFCFLDIRSPGLGDTAMYLCATSADRVNSPLHFGNGTRLTVT.

CDR3 bases: TGTGCCAGCAGTGGAGCAGGGGACTATAATTCACCCCTCCACTTT. This codes for CASSGAGDYNSPLHF. The rearrangement uses TRBV28 and TRBJ1-6, with TRBD1 as a possible D gene (6 bases). Trimming removed 5 bases at V and 3 bases at J, with 11 bases between. Germline V CDR1 and CDR2: MDHEN, SYDVKM. The CDR3 loop spans 15 amino acids. The full variable domain, completed using reference TRBV28 and TRBJ1-6, is DVKVTQSSRYLVKRTGEKVFLECVQDMDHENMFWYRQDPGLGLRLIYFSYDVKMKEKGDIPEGYSVSREKKERFSLILESASTNQTSMYLCASSGAGDYNSPLHFGNGTRLTVT.

J is TRBJ1-1 and V is TRBV5-1, with D hard to call. The V end was cut by 6 bases, the J end by 5 bases, with 14 bases between. Germline V gives CDR1 SGHRS, CDR2 YFSETQ. CDR3 length equals 13 residues. The CDR3 bases are TGCGCCAGCAATCTAAACGTGGGTACTGAAGCTTTCTTT. Protein sequence: CASNLNVGTEAFF.

In its sample, this clone was seen once. The rearrangement uses TRBV18 and TRBJ2-5; D could derive from TRBD1 or TRBD2 (5 bases each). The V gene's germline CDR1 is KGHSH and CDR2 LQKENI. The CDR3 is 13 residues long. The V and J ends lost 4 bases and 5 bases respectively, with 11 bases between them. The CDR3: CASSRREIETQYF. The DNA for the CDR3 is TGTGCCAGCTCACGCAGGGAGATCGAGACCCAGTACTTC.

This clone was found a few times. The rearrangement joins TRBV7-3 to TRBJ1-1; D not certain. V shed 5 bases and J shed 2 bases, with 9 bases lying between them. The CDR3 runs 13 residues. CDR1 SGHTA and CDR2 FQGTGA come from the germline V gene. The CDR3 sequence: CASSRVPNTEAFF. DNA for the CDR3: TGTGCCAGCAGCCGGGTCCCAAACACTGAAGCTTTCTTT.

The chain employs TRBV7-9 and TRBJ2-1; 11 nucleotides match TRBD1. The CDR3 contains 15 residues. Unmatched junction bases numbered 4, after V lost 2 bases and J lost 7 bases. CDR1 and CDR2 from the germline V gene are SEHNR and FQNEAQ (reference sequence). CDR3 DNA sequence: TGTGCCAGCAGCTTACCGGGACAGGGGGTGAATGAGCAGTTCTTC. Protein sequence: CASSLPGQGVNEQFF.

This chain joins TRBV19 and TRBJ2-3; 9 bases fit TRBD1. The germline gives CDR1 LNHDA, CDR2 SQIVND (reference sequence). With 7 bases clipped from V and 4 bases from J, the junction kept 6 bases outside the gene matches. The CDR3 runs 14 residues. In DNA form, the CDR3 reads TGTGCCAGTAAGACAGGGGGAGTATCAGATACGCAGTATTTT. Protein product: CASKTGGVSDTQYF.

This clone came up once. The V gene is TRBV13, the J gene TRBJ1-1; no reliable D call. V dropped 1 base and J dropped 8 bases, with 11 bases sitting between them. The CDR3 runs to 13 residues. The germline CDR1 and CDR2 sequences are PRHDT and FYEKMQ (reference sequence). CDR3 bases: TGTGCCAGCAGCTTAGAGGGAGAAGAGGAAGCTTTCTTT. As protein: CASSLEGEEEAFF. The complete variable domain, with remaining parts taken from reference TRBV13 and TRBJ1-1, reads AAGVIQSPRHLIKEKRETATLKCYPIPRHDTVYWYQQGPGQDPQFLISFYEKMQSDKGSIPDRFSAQQFSDYHSELNMSSLELGDSALYFCASSLEGEEEAFFGQGTRLTVV.

In this sample, this clone turned up once. J is TRBJ2-5 and V is TRBV28; D might be TRBD2 (5 bases). This CDR3 is 14 amino acids long. CDR1 and CDR2 from the germline V gene are MDHEN and SYDVKM. Between the trimmed V and J ends, which lost 1 base and 4 bases, there was a span of 10 bases. CDR3 coding DNA: TGTGCCAGCAGTTTATACGGGATTGCAGAGACCCAGTACTTC. Its protein is CASSLYGIAETQYF.

The chain carries TRBV24-1 and TRBJ2-3; the match to TRBD2 covers 12 bases. This CDR3 spans 18 amino acids. Germline loops: CDR1 KGHDR, CDR2 SFDVKD. Losses at the gene ends were 3 bases for V and 2 bases for J; bases not matched to a gene: 8. As DNA, the CDR3 is TGTGCCACCAGTGATCGAGGGTCTAGCGGGAGGGCCACAGATACGCAGTATTTT. Amino acids: CATSDRGSSGRATDTQYF.

The chain has TRBV12-3 or TRBV12-4 and TRBJ1-1, with TRBD1 as a possible D gene (5 bases). This CDR3 spans 13 amino acids. Between the trimmed V and J ends, which lost 5 bases and 7 bases, there was a span of 14 bases. CDR3 residues: CASSPTGLFEAFF. CDR3 bases: TGTGCCAGCAGTCCTACGGGACTGTTTGAAGCTTTCTTT.

CDR3 sequence: CASSGDNEQFF. As DNA, the CDR3 is TGTGCCAGCAGCGGAGACAATGAGCAGTTCTTC. The chain is built from TRBV11-1 and TRBJ2-1; D not resolved. The ends were cut back, 5 bases at V and 5 bases at J, with 4 bases in the middle. CDR1 is SGHAT and CDR2 is FQDESV in the germline V gene (reference sequence). The CDR3 covers 11 residues.

The V and J genes are TRBV2 and TRBJ2-1; TRBD2 matches at 8 bases. The CDR3 loop spans 15 amino acids. V dropped 8 bases and J dropped 4; count of bases not matched to a gene: 10. Looked up from germline, CDR1 is SNHLY and CDR2 is FYNNEI. The CDR3 DNA follows: TGTGCCAGCGCCTCTCTCGGGGGGGGATACAATGAGCAGTTCTTC. Its translation is CASASLGGGYNEQFF.

The V gene is TRBV21-1, the J gene TRBJ2-5. TRBV21-1 is reported as a pseudogene. The CDR3 runs 14 residues. The CDR3 sequence is CASSNVETQETQYF. The CDR3 bases are TGTGCCAGCAGCAACGTGGAAACCCAAGAGACCCAGTACTTC.

The rearrangement links TRBV6-6 to TRBJ2-1, with 12 bases that match TRBD2. Germline CDR1 and CDR2: MNHNY and SVGAGI (reference sequence). This CDR3 contains 16 residues. The junction had 6 bases not matched to a gene; V was cut back by 4 bases and J by 5 bases. The CDR3 reads CASSSPGLAGHNEQFF. The CDR3 coding sequence is TGTGCCAGCAGTTCCCCAGGACTAGCGGGGCACAATGAGCAGTTCTTC.

The rearrangement links TRBV12-3 or TRBV12-4 to TRBJ2-5; no clear D. CDR3 length: 13 residues. The ends were cut back, 0 bases at V and 5 bases at J, with 7 bases in the middle. This chain's CDR3 is CASSLAGLETQYF. The CDR3 nucleotides read TGTGCCAGCAGTTTAGCAGGGTTGGAGACCCAGTACTTC.

To note about this clone: The junction shows a germline mismatch at one end, possibly a read error. The chain couples TRBV6-2 or TRBV6-3 to TRBJ2-5; tentatively, D is TRBD2 (5 bases). Germline assignment: CDR1 MNHEY and CDR2 SVGEGT. This CDR3 region has 12 residues. The CDR3: CASSYRGEAQYF. CDR3 nucleotides: TGTGCCAGCAGTTACCGGGGAGAGGCCCAGTACTTC.

The V call is TRBV5-6, the J call TRBJ2-7, with 9 bases fitting TRBD1. V dropped 5 bases and J dropped 4; count of bases not matched to a gene: 10. This CDR3 is built from 15 residues. In germline, CDR1 is SGHDT, CDR2 YYEEEE. In DNA, the CDR3 is TGTGCCAGCAGTTCCCGGGACAGGGCACAGTACGAGCAGTACTTC. Protein sequence: CASSSRDRAQYEQYF.

The rearrangement uses TRBV13 and TRBJ1-3, with unresolved D. From germline, CDR1 is PRHDT and CDR2 FYEKMQ (reference sequence). The V and J ends lost 3 bases and 0 bases respectively, with 9 bases between them. This CDR3 is built from 15 residues. The CDR3 here is CASSFPDNSGNTIYF. CDR3 sequence (DNA): TGTGCCAGCAGCTTCCCAGACAACTCTGGAAACACCATATATTTT.

This chain uses TRBV19 with TRBJ1-2; D uncertain. This CDR3 region has 12 residues. Looked up from germline, CDR1 is LNHDA and CDR2 is SQIVND (reference sequence). With 2 bases removed from V and 8 bases from J, the gap between germline ends came to 9 bases. CDR3 sequence reads: CASSISSSGYTF. DNA for the CDR3: TGTGCCAGTAGTATATCTAGCAGCGGCTACACCTTC. The full variable domain, its missing parts supplied by reference TRBV19 and TRBJ1-2, is DGGITQSPKYLFRKEGQNVTLSCEQNLNHDAMYWYRQDPGQGLRLIYYSQIVNDFQKGDIAEGYSVSREKKESFPLTVTSAQKNPTAFYLCASSISSSGYTFGSGTRLTVV.

The rearrangement uses TRBV19 and TRBJ2-1; TRBD1 matches at 10 bases. V lost 6 bases to trimming and J lost 8 bases; unmatched junction nucleotides: 22. Germline CDR1 and CDR2: LNHDA and SQIVND (reference sequence). The CDR3 has 19 residues. CDR3 residues: CASSLPRVLSGTGVHEQFF. The CDR3 coding sequence is TGTGCCAGTAGCCTTCCTAGGGTACTTTCGGGGACAGGGGTCCATGAGCAGTTCTTC.

The gene calls are TRBV10-3 and TRBJ1-2, with 9 bases that match TRBD1. J was trimmed by 5 bases and V by 6 bases; bases with no gene match: 7. The CDR3 is 14 amino acids. Germline lookup yields CDR1 ENHRY and CDR2 SYGVKD. For the CDR3, the DNA is TGTGCCATCAGAGGGACAGGGTGGAGGTATGGCTACACCTTC. It is translated as CAIRGTGWRYGYTF.

V usage is TRBV29-1 and J usage is TRBJ2-7; D perhaps matches TRBD1 (6 bases). Trimming shortened V by 7 bases and J by 6 bases, and 16 bases separated the two germline ends. The CDR3 runs 12 residues. The germline V gene has CDR1 SQVTM and CDR2 ANQGSEA. CDR3 in DNA: TGCAGCGGGACCGGGACACTCGGCGAGCAGTACTTC. Protein product: CSGTGTLGEQYF.

The chain is built from TRBV2 and TRBJ1-5; the D gene is possibly TRBD1 (6 bases). Germline CDR1 is SNHLY and CDR2 is FYNNEI. The V end lost 6 bases, the J end lost 7 bases, and 16 bases lay between the germline ends. The CDR3 sequence is 14 residues long. In DNA, the CDR3 is TGTGCCAGCAGCGTACAGGGACGAGGGCAGCCCCAGCATTTT. Translation gives CASSVQGRGQPQHF.

The chain joins TRBV19 to TRBJ1-4; D remains unclear. CDR3 length equals 13 residues. The germline V gene encodes CDR1 LNHDA and CDR2 SQIVND (reference sequence). The ends were cut back, 3 bases at V and 6 bases at J, with 8 bases in the middle. The chain's CDR3 is CASSMQKHEKLFF. Written as DNA, the CDR3 is TGTGCCAGTAGTATGCAGAAGCATGAAAAACTGTTTTTT.

This clone was found a few times. This chain joins TRBV2 and TRBJ1-4, with 7 nucleotides matching TRBD1. V lost 3 bases, J lost 6 bases, and 7 bases stayed unmatched. This CDR3 region has 15 residues. Germline V CDR1 and CDR2: SNHLY, FYNNEI. CDR3 sequence: CASSDPWDSHEKLFF. DNA of the CDR3: TGTGCCAGCAGTGACCCCTGGGACAGCCATGAAAAACTGTTTTTT.

The gene calls are TRBV5-1 and TRBJ1-2; TRBD1 might be the D (6 bases). The CDR3 contains 12 residues. The germline CDR1 and CDR2 sequences are SGHRS and YFSETQ. Trimming removed 5 bases at V and 6 bases at J, with 11 bases between. The CDR3 region has the DNA TGCGCCAGCAGGTCGGGGGGCCATGGCTACACCTTC. Residues: CASRSGGHGYTF.

The chain recombines TRBV15 with TRBJ1-4; no clear D gene. The CDR3 has 13 residues. V lost 1 base and J 7 bases, leaving 7 bases between the germline ends. The germline V gene has CDR1 LNHNV and CDR2 YYDKDF (reference sequence). The CDR3 nucleotides are TGTGCCACCAGCAGAGCCCGAGGTGAAAAACTGTTTTTT. Its protein product is CATSRARGEKLFF.